This T cell receptor beta chain was recorded in a study of cytomegalovirus exposure and HLA in healthy donors. Samples came from healthy bone marrow donors. PCR used 60 Vbeta primers and 13 Jbeta primers. TCRdb's copy holds only in-frame clones and misses some; the assay was immunoSEQ multiplex PCR. Altogether 90,000 to 120,000 clones are present, approximately 81% being singletons, with the ten largest covering about 2.2%. The study, taken as a whole, reports: One variant, a missense change in DCLRE1C, was linked in a later analysis to TCR beta V- and J-gene trimming. The authors later found TCR association rates varying by HLA locus, with DRB1 most and HLA-C fewest.

This clone was observed a single time. What it binds is not known. Germline CDR1 MDHEN, CDR2 SYDVKM. Trimming left V 6 bases short and J 2 bases short, with 11 bases between. The CDR3 runs 13 residues. Sample: PBMCs. The V gene is TRBV28, the J gene TRBJ2-7, with TRBD2 as a possible D gene (6 bases). This sequence originates from a young man in good health and CMV-seronegative. The CDR3 coding sequence is TGTGCCAGCAGACAAAGCGGGCCCTACGAGCAGTACTTC. This sequence encodes CASRQSGPYEQYF.